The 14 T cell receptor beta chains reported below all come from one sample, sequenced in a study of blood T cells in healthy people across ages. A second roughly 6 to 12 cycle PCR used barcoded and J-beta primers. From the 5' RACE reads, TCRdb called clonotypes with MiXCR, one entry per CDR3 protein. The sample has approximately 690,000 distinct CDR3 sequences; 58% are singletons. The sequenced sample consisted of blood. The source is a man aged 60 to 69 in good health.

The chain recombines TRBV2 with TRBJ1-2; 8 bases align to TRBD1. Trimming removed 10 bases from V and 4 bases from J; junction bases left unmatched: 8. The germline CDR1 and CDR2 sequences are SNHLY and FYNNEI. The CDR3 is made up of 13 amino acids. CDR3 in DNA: TGTGCCATCCGGACAGGGACCCTCTATGGCTACACCTTC. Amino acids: CAIRTGTLYGYTF. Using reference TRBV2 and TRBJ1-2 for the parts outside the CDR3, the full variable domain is EPEVTQTPSHQVTQMGQEVILRCVPISNHLYFYWYRQILGQKVEFLVSFYNNEISEKSEIFDDQFSVERPDGSNFTLKIRSTKLEDSAMYFCAIRTGTLYGYTFGSGTRLTVV.

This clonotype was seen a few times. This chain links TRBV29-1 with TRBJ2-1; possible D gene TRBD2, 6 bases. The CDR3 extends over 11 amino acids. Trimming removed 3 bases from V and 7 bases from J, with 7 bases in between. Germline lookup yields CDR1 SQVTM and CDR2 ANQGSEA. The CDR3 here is CSVEGGNEQFF. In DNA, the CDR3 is TGCAGCGTTGAGGGGGGAAATGAGCAGTTCTTC.

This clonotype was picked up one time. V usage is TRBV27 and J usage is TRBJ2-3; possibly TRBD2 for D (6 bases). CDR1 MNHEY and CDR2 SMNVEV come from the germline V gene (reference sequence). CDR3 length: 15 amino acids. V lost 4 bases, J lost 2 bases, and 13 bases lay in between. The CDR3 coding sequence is TGTGCCAGCAGTTGGTCTAGCGTAGACACAGATACGCAGTATTTT. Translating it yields CASSWSSVDTDTQYF.

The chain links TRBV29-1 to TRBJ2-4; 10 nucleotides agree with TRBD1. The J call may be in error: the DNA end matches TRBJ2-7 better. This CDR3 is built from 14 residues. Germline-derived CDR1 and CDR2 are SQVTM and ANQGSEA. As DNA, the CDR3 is TGCAGCGTGATCCCCGGGACAGGGGTCTACGAGCAGTACTTC. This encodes CSVIPGTGVYEQYF.

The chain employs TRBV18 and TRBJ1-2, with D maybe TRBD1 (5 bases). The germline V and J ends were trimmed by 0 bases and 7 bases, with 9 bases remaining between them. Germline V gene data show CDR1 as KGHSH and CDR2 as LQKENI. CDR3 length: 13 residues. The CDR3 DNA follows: TGTGCCAGCTCACCACCGATGGGGGTTGGCTACACCTTC. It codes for CASSPPMGVGYTF.

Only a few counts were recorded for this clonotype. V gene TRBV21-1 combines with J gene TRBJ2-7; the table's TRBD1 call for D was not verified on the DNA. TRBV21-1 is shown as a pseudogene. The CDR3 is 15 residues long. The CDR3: CASSKERRGRYEQYF. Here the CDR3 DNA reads TGTGCCAGCAGCAAAGAGCGCAGGGGCCGCTACGAGCAGTACTTC.

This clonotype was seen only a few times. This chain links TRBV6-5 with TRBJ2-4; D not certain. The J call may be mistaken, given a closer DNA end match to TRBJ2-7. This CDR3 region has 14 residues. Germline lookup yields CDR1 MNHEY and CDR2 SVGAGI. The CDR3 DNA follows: TGTGCCAGCAGTTACTCCTATACAAACTACGAGCAGTACTTC. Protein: CASSYSYTNYEQYF.

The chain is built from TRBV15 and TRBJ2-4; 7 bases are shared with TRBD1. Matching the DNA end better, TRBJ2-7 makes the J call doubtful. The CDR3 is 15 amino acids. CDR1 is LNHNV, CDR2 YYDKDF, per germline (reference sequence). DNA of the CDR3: TGTGCCACCAGCAGAGGAGGGACAGTGGGGAGCGAGCAGTACTTC. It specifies CATSRGGTVGSEQYF.

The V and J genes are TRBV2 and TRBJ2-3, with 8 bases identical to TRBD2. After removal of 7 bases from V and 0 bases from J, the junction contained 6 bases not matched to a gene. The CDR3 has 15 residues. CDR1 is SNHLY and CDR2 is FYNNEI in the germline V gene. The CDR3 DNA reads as TGTGCCAGCACGGGCGGGGGGCTGAGCACAGATACGCAGTATTTT. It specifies CASTGGGLSTDTQYF.

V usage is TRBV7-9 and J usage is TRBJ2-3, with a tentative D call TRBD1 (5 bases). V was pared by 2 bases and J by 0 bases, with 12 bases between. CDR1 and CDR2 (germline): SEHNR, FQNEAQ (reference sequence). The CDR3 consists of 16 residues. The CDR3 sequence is CASSLRQSSSTDTQYF. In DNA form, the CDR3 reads TGTGCCAGCAGCTTAAGACAGTCCTCTAGCACAGATACGCAGTATTTT.

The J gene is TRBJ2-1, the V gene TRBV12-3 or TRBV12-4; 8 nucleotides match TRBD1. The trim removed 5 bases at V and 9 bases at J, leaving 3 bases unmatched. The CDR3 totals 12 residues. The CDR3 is CASSMDRVEQFF. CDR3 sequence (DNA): TGTGCCAGCAGTATGGACAGGGTTGAGCAGTTCTTC.

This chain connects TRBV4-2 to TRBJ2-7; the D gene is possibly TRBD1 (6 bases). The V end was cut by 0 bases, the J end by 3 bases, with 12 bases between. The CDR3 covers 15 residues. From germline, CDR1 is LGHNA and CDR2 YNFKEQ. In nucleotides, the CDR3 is TGTGCCAGCAGCCAAGAAATACAAGGGGGCTACGAGCAGTACTTC. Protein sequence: CASSQEIQGGYEQYF.

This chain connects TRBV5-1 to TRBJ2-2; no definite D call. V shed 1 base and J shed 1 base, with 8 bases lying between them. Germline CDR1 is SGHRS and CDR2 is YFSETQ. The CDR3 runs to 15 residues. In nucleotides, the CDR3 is TGCGCCAGCAGCTTGATAGGGCAGAACACCGGGGAGCTGTTTTTT. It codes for CASSLIGQNTGELFF.

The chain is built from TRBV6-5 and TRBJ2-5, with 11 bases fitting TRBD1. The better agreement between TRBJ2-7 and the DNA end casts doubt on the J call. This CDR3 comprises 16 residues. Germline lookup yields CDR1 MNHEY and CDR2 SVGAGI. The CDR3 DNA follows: TGTGCCAGCAGTTCCCACGGGACAGGGGGAAACGACGAGCAGTACTTC. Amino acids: CASSSHGTGGNDEQYF.